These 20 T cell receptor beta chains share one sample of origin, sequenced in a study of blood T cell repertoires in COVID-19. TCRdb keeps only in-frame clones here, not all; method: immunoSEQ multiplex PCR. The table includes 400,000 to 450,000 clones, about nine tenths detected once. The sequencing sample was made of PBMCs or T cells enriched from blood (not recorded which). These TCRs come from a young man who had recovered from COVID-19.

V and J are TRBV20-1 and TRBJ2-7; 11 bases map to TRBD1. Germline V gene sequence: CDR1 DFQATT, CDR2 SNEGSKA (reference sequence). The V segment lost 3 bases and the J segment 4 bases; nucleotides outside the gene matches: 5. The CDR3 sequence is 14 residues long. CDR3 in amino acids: CSASGDRGLYEQYF. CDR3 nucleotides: TGCAGTGCTAGTGGGGACAGGGGGTTATACGAGCAGTACTTC.

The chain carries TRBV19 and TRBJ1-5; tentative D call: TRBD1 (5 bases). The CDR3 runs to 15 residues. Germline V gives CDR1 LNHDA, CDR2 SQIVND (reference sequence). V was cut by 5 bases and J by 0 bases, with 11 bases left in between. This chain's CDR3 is CASSAQGGSNQPQHF. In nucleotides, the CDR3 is TGTGCCAGTAGTGCCCAGGGAGGTAGCAATCAGCCCCAGCATTTT.

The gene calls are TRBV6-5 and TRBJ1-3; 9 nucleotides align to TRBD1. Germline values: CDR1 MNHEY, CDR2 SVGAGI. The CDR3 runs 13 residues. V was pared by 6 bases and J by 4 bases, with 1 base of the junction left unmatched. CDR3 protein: CASRGQGGNTIYF. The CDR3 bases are TGTGCCAGCAGGGGACAGGGAGGAAACACCATATATTTT.

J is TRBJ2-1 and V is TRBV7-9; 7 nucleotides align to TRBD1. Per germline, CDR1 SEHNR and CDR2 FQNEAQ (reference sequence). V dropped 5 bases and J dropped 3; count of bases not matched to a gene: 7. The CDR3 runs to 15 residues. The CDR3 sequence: CASSARQGLYNEQFF. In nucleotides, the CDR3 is TGTGCCAGCAGCGCCCGACAGGGCCTCTACAATGAGCAGTTCTTC.

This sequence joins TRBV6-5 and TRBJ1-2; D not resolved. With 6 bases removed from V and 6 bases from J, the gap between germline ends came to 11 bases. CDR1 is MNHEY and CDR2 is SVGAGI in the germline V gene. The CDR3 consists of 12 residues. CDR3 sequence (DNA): TGTGCCAGCAGGAGGGAGGGCCATGGCTACACCTTC. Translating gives CASRREGHGYTF.

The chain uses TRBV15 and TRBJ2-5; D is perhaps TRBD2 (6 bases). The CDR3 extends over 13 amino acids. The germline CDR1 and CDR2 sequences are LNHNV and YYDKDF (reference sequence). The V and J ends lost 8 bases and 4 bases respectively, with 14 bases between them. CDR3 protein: CATRHRGVETQYF. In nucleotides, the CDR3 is TGTGCCACCCGACACCGCGGGGTAGAGACCCAGTACTTC.

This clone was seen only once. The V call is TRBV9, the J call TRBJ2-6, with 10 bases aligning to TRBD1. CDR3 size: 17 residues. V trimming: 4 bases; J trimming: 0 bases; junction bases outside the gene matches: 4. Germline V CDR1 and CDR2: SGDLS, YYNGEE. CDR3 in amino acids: CASSHRQGASGANVLTF. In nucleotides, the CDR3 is TGTGCCAGCAGCCATCGACAGGGGGCCTCTGGGGCCAACGTCCTGACTTTC.

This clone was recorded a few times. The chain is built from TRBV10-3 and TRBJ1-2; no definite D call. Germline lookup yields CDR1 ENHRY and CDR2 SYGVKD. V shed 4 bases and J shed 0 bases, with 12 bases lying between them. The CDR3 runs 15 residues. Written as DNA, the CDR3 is TGTGCCATCAGTGTCCAGGTCCCTTCTAACTATGGCTACACCTTC. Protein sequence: CAISVQVPSNYGYTF.

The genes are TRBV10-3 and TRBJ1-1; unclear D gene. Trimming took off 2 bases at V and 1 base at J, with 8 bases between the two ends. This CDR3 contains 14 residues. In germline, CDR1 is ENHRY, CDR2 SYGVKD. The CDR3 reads CAISEAGGNTEAFF. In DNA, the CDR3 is TGTGCCATCAGTGAGGCCGGCGGGAACACTGAAGCTTTCTTT.

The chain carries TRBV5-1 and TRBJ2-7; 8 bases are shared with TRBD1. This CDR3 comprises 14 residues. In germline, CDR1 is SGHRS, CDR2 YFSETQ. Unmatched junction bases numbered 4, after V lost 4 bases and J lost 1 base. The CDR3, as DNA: TGCGCCAGCAGCACCACAGGGGGATCCTACGAGCAGTACTTC. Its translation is CASSTTGGSYEQYF.

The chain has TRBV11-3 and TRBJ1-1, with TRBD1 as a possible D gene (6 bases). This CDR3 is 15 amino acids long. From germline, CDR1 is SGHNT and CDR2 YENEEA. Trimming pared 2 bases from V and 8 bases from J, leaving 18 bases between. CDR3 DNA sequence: TGTGCCAGCAGCTTAAGGGGCCGGGGGGCGGAAGAAGCTTTCTTT. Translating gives CASSLRGRGAEEAFF.

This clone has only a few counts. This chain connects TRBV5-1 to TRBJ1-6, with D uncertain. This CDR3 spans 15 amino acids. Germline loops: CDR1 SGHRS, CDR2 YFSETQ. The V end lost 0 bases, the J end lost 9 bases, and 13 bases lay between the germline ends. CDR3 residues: CASSLAGQQRSPLHF. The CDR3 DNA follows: TGCGCCAGCAGCTTGGCAGGTCAGCAACGTTCACCCCTCCACTTT.

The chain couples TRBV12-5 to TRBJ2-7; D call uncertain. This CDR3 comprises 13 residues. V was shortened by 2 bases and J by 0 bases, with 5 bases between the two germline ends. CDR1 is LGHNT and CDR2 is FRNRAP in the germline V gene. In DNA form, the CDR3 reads TGTGCTAGTGGTTTGCTGAGCTCCTACGAGCAGTACTTC. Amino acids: CASGLLSSYEQYF.

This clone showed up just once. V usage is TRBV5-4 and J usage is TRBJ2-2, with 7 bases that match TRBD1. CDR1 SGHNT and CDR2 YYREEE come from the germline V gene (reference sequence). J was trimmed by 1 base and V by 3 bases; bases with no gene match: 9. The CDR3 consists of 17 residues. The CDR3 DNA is TGTGCCAGCAGCTGGGGGACCAGGGGGATGAACACCGGGGAGCTGTTTTTT. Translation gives CASSWGTRGMNTGELFF.

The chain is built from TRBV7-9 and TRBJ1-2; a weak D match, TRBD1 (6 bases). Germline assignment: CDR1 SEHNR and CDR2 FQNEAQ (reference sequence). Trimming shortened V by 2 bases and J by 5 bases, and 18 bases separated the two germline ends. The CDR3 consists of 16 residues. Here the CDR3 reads CASSLLARGGHYGYTF. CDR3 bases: TGTGCCAGCAGCTTATTGGCTAGGGGGGGCCATTATGGCTACACCTTC.

CDR3 DNA: TGTGCCATCAGTGTCCAAGGACAGGGGAATAATTCACCCCTCCACTTT. It codes for CAISVQGQGNNSPLHF. This rearrangement joins TRBV10-3 to TRBJ1-6, with TRBD1 matching 9 bases. Per germline, CDR1 ENHRY and CDR2 SYGVKD. The CDR3 totals 16 residues. The V segment lost 4 bases and the J segment 5 bases; nucleotides outside the gene matches: 6.

This chain's CDR3 is CSVDRDEKLFF. In DNA form, the CDR3 reads TGCAGCGTTGACCGGGATGAAAAACTGTTTTTT. V is TRBV29-1 and J is TRBJ1-4; D remains unclear. The CDR3 has 11 residues. CDR1 and CDR2 from the germline V gene are SQVTM and ANQGSEA. V was shortened by 3 bases and J by 6 bases, with 5 bases between the two germline ends.

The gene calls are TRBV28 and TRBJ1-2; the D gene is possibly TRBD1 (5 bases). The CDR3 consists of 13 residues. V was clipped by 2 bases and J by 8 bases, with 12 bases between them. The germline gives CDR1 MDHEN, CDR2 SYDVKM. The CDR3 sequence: CASSLSRAYGYTF. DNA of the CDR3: TGTGCCAGCAGTTTAAGCAGGGCATACGGCTACACCTTC.

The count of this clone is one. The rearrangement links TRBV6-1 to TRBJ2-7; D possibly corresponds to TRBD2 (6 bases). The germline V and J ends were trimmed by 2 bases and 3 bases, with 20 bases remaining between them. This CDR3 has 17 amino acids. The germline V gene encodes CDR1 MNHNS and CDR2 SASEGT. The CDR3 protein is CASSETILGGPGYEQYF. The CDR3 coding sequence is TGTGCCAGCAGTGAAACAATTCTGGGGGGACCTGGCTACGAGCAGTACTTC.

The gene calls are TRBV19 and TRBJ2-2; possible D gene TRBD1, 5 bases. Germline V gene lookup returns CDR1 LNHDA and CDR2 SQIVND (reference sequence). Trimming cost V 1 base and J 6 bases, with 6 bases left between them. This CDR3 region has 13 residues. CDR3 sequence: CASSIVGPGELFF. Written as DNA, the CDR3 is TGTGCCAGTAGTATAGTGGGGCCCGGGGAGCTGTTTTTT.